Listed here is a single T cell receptor beta chain. The table lists this clone with a few counts. Its binding antigen is unknown. No much larger clone is present one base from it, and per-base qualities are unavailable. The study tested focal radiation therapy combined with CTLA-4 blockade (ipilimumab) in patients with chemo-refractory metastatic non-small-cell lung cancer. The germline ends are 8 bases apart after V is trimmed by 8 bases and J by 0 bases. The cysteine opens and the phenylalanine closes a CDR3 of 13 amino acids. Only the CDR3 DNA is retained, 39 bases long and in frame from the first base. From the germline V gene, CDR1 is SNHLY and CDR2 is FYNNEI. This specimen comes from a study of radiotherapy plus CTLA-4 blockade in lung cancer (dated by TCRdb to 2017 to 2018). About the study as a whole: Among the enrolled patients, 18% had an objective response, and 31% reached disease control.

General conclusions and limits of the study: TCR clones derived from tumors expanded in peripheral blood after treatment with radiotherapy and ipilimumab. The strongest predictors of response were reported to be early dynamic shifts in blood T cell clones along with a rise in serum interferon-beta following radiation.

The library came from the immunoSEQ multiplex PCR assay. This immuneACCESS table, as held by TCRdb, lists in-frame sequences with V and J called but not all clones. Of the missing ones, under half trace to an unresolved V gene in checked studies; the others have no known cause. For this sample there are fewer than 70,000 clones; about 80% appear just once. About 9.1% of the sample is taken by the ten largest. The sequence was obtained from a human donor with non-small cell lung cancer who had a complete response to radiotherapy plus ipilimumab. Here the chain combines TRBV2 and TRBJ2-1, with the D gene uncertain. This sample comprised peripheral blood, obtained from a patient treated with radiotherapy plus ipilimumab. The sequenced DNA: TGTGCCAGCCACCAGAGCTCCTACAATGAGCAGTTCTTC. It translates to CASHQSSYNEQFF.